This passage covers 27 T cell receptor beta chains from one sample sequenced in a study of T cells in Graves' hyperthyroidism and ophthalmopathy. The CDR3 regions of TCR beta were amplified from RNA transcripts. Primed by the HTBI set, a first-round RT-PCR was run on the TCR CDR3. In TCRdb, the multiplex PCR reads were re-called with MiXCR into one record per CDR3 protein. The sample includes around 800,000 distinct CDR3 sequences, about two fifths of them seen just once. Source material: blood. These receptors were taken from a man aged 18-30 years with Graves' hyperthyroidism.

This clonotype has a count of ten or more. The V and J genes are TRBV9 and TRBJ1-4; no definite D call. The length of the CDR3 is 13 residues. CDR1 is SGDLS and CDR2 is YYNGEE in the germline V gene. V lost 5 bases and J 4 bases, leaving 9 bases between the germline ends. The CDR3 DNA is TGTGCCAGCAGTCGATGTTATAATGAAAAACTGTTTTTT. The encoded protein is CASSRCYNEKLFF.

On this clonotype: Given a much more abundant clone one base away, this may be a read error. The chain links TRBV7-2 to TRBJ2-5; 8 bases fit TRBD2. The germline CDR1 and CDR2 sequences are SGHTA and FQGNSA. The CDR3 loop spans 16 amino acids. The CDR3 protein is CASGLVPTAGEETQYF. The CDR3 DNA follows: TGTGCCAGCGGCTTAGTGCCCACAGCGGGGGAAGAGACCCAGTACTTC.

The chain has TRBV19 and TRBJ1-5; 7 bases fit TRBD1. The CDR3 runs 13 residues. Germline V gene data show CDR1 as LNHDA and CDR2 as SQIVND (reference sequence). The ends lost 7 bases at V and 6 bases at J; junction bases unmatched: 6. The CDR3 DNA sequence: TGTGCCAGTACGGCGACAGGGTTTCAGCCCCAGCATTTT. Amino acids: CASTATGFQPQHF. The whole variable domain, remainder taken from reference TRBV19 and TRBJ1-5, is DGGITQSPKYLFRKEGQNVTLSCEQNLNHDAMYWYRQDPGQGLRLIYYSQIVNDFQKGDIAEGYSVSREKKESFPLTVTSAQKNPTAFYLCASTATGFQPQHFGDGTRLSIL.

The chain combines TRBV7-9 with TRBJ1-2; perhaps TRBD1 as D (5 bases). V lost 9 bases and J lost 10, with 21 bases in between. The length of the CDR3 is 13 residues. The V gene's germline CDR1 is SEHNR and CDR2 FQNEAQ (reference sequence). The DNA for the CDR3 is TGTGCCAGTAGTATGACCGGGGCGGGGAACTACACCTTC. Its translation is CASSMTGAGNYTF. Filled out from reference TRBV7-9 and TRBJ1-2, the complete variable domain reads DTGVSQNPRHKITKRGQNVTFRCDPISEHNRLYWYRQTLGQGPEFLTYFQNEAQLEKSRLLSDRFSAERPKGSFSTLEIQRTEQGDSAMYLCASSMTGAGNYTFGSGTRLTVV.

This clonotype was counted a single time. The chain joins TRBV12-3 or TRBV12-4 to TRBJ1-2; D gene uncertain. There are 13 residues in the CDR3. Trimming removed 1 base from V and 6 bases from J, with 9 bases in between. The CDR3 spells CASSLGDTHGYTF. The DNA for the CDR3 is TGTGCCAGCAGTTTAGGTGATACCCATGGCTACACCTTC.

The V call is TRBV2, the J call TRBJ2-2; D gene ambiguous. There are 13 residues in the CDR3. From germline, CDR1 is SNHLY and CDR2 FYNNEI. Trimming removed 2 bases at V and 6 bases at J, with 7 bases between. The CDR3 is CASSESHPGELFF. CDR3 DNA: TGTGCCAGCAGTGAATCCCACCCCGGGGAGCTGTTTTTT.

This clonotype was observed a single time. This chain connects TRBV29-1 to TRBJ2-5, with D hard to call. The germline V gene has CDR1 SQVTM and CDR2 ANQGSEA. The CDR3 loop spans 12 amino acids. Trimming shortened V by 8 bases and J by 4 bases, and 14 bases separated the two germline ends. CDR3 sequence reads: CSSSGLGETQYF. The DNA of the CDR3 is TGCAGCTCCTCTGGGCTGGGAGAGACCCAGTACTTC. The entire variable domain, with the rest obtained from reference TRBV29-1 and TRBJ2-5, is as follows: SAVISQKPSRDICQRGTSLTIQCQVDSQVTMMFWYRQQPGQSLTLIATANQGSEATYESGFVIDKFPISRPNLTFSTLTVSNMSPEDSSIYLCSSSGLGETQYFGPGTRLLVL.

This chain joins TRBV7-3 and TRBJ2-2; 9 nucleotides match TRBD1. Germline V lookup: CDR1 SGHTA, CDR2 FQGTGA. This CDR3 is 16 amino acids long. J gave up 7 bases and V 4 bases, and 10 bases lay outside the gene matches. CDR3 in amino acids: CASSSNRGRGVGELFF. CDR3 DNA: TGTGCCAGCAGCTCCAACAGGGGGCGAGGGGTCGGGGAGCTGTTTTTT.

This clonotype was seen ten or more times. V is TRBV2 and J is TRBJ1-1; 7 bases are a match to TRBD1. The ends lost 0 bases at V and 2 bases at J; junction bases unmatched: 0. The CDR3 runs to 14 residues. From germline, CDR1 is SNHLY and CDR2 FYNNEI. The CDR3 loop is CASSEAGGNTEAFF. The CDR3 nucleotides read TGTGCCAGCAGTGAAGCAGGGGGCAACACTGAAGCTTTCTTT.

This clonotype was picked up a small number of times. J is TRBJ1-3 and V is TRBV6-5, with D possibly being TRBD1 (5 bases). The CDR3 is made up of 15 amino acids. Trimming pared 7 bases from V and 2 bases from J, leaving 15 bases between. Looked up from germline, CDR1 is MNHEY and CDR2 is SVGAGI. In nucleotides, the CDR3 is TGTGCCAGCACTCCGACAGCAGTTACTGGAAACACCATATATTTT. Translated, it gives CASTPTAVTGNTIYF.

In its sample, this clonotype was seen many times. The chain links TRBV12-3 or TRBV12-4 to TRBJ1-1; 12 bases match TRBD1. CDR3 length: 15 amino acids. The J segment lost 3 bases and the V segment lost 3 bases, leaving 2 bases of the junction unmatched. The CDR3 region is CASSLGTGGYTEAFF. CDR3 in DNA: TGTGCCAGCAGTTTGGGGACAGGGGGCTACACTGAAGCTTTCTTT.

There are many counts of this clonotype. The chain carries TRBV7-3 and TRBJ2-5; 7 nucleotides match TRBD2. Trimming removed 5 bases from V and 1 base from J; junction bases left unmatched: 7. The CDR3 length is 15 residues. Looked up from germline, CDR1 is SGHTA and CDR2 is FQGTGA. The CDR3, as DNA: TGTGCCAGCAGCCTTGGATGGGGGGGCCAAGAGACCCAGTACTTC. This sequence encodes CASSLGWGGQETQYF.

At least ten counts were recorded for this clonotype. The chain recombines TRBV29-1 with TRBJ1-1; 12 bases agree with TRBD1. V was pared by 5 bases and J by 0 bases, with 10 bases of the junction left unmatched. The CDR3 extends over 17 amino acids. Germline V lookup: CDR1 SQVTM, CDR2 ANQGSEA. The CDR3 loop is CSVPGTGGAWMNTEAFF. CDR3 coding DNA: TGCAGCGTTCCCGGGACAGGGGGCGCATGGATGAACACTGAAGCTTTCTTT.

This clonotype showed up just a few times. The rearrangement links TRBV29-1 to TRBJ1-2, with TRBD1 matching 8 bases. CDR1 is SQVTM and CDR2 is ANQGSEA in the germline V gene. The CDR3 contains 12 residues. V lost 3 bases to trimming and J lost 4 bases; unmatched junction nucleotides: 1. CDR3 bases: TGCAGCGTTGACGGGACAGGCTATGGCTACACCTTC. This encodes CSVDGTGYGYTF.

This clonotype was counted only a few times. This chain connects TRBV6-5 to TRBJ1-2; D unresolved. V was trimmed by 7 bases and J by 4 bases, leaving 13 bases between them. Germline values: CDR1 MNHEY, CDR2 SVGAGI. The CDR3 loop spans 13 amino acids. CDR3 nucleotides: TGTGCCAGCACGAACAGCCTTGTCTATGGCTACACCTTC. It yields the protein CASTNSLVYGYTF.

Notes on this clonotype: A much larger clonotype is one base distant, so this may be a read error. The gene calls are TRBV10-3 and TRBJ1-4; 9 positions agree with TRBD1. Germline lookup yields CDR1 ENHRY and CDR2 SYGVKD. The CDR3 length is 16 residues. Trimming removed 2 bases from V and 10 bases from J; junction bases left unmatched: 11. The DNA for the CDR3 is TGTGCCATCAGTGAGAAGGGGACAGGGAAGGATGGAAAACTGTTTTTT. It codes for CAISEKGTGKDGKLFF.

In this sample, this clonotype turned up a few times. The DNA for the CDR3 is TGTGCCTCCCGGGGGGGGACTATATCTGGGGCCAACGTCCTGACTTTC. Its translation is CASRGGTISGANVLTF. The chain has TRBV19 and TRBJ2-6; 8 bases are a match to TRBD2. The V and J ends lost 11 bases and 1 base, in that order; junction bases with no gene match: 10. Germline assignment: CDR1 LNHDA and CDR2 SQIVND (reference sequence). CDR3 length equals 16 residues. The variable domain in full, completed from reference TRBV19 and TRBJ2-6, reads DGGITQSPKYLFRKEGQNVTLSCEQNLNHDAMYWYRQDPGQGLRLIYYSQIVNDFQKGDIAEGYSVSREKKESFPLTVTSAQKNPTAFYLCASRGGTISGANVLTFGAGSRLTVL.

The CDR3 bases are TGCGCCAGCCGGGACAAGGGATCCTACGAGCAGTACTTC. Protein: CASRDKGSYEQYF. The rearrangement joins TRBV10-2 to TRBJ2-7; TRBD1 might be the D (6 bases). This CDR3 is 13 amino acids long. V gave up 8 bases and J gave up 1 base, with 12 bases separating them. The germline gives CDR1 WSHSY, CDR2 SAAADI.

The table lists this clonotype with many counts. J is TRBJ2-2 and V is TRBV7-8; 7 nucleotides align to TRBD1. The germline gives CDR1 SGHVS, CDR2 FQNEAQ. This CDR3 is 14 amino acids long. Trimming cost V 7 bases and J 7 bases; bases outside gene matches: 9. Here the CDR3 reads CASIHQGVVGELFF. In DNA form, the CDR3 reads TGTGCCAGCATCCACCAGGGGGTTGTCGGGGAGCTGTTTTTT.

The chain has TRBV7-8 and TRBJ2-7; D possibly corresponds to TRBD2 (5 bases). There are 15 residues in the CDR3. Germline V gene data show CDR1 as SGHVS and CDR2 as FQNEAQ. The V and J ends lost 4 bases and 1 base respectively, with 14 bases between them. CDR3 loop: CASSSVGADSYEQYF. The CDR3 region has the DNA TGTGCCAGCAGCTCCGTTGGAGCGGATTCCTACGAGCAGTACTTC.

This chain joins TRBV2 and TRBJ1-1; 7 nucleotides line up with TRBD1. There are 15 residues in the CDR3. The V and J ends lost 5 bases and 2 bases, in that order; junction bases with no gene match: 8. Germline V gene lookup returns CDR1 SNHLY and CDR2 FYNNEI. The CDR3 region is CASSLKRGRNTEAFF. In nucleotides, the CDR3 is TGTGCCAGCAGTTTAAAGAGGGGGCGAAACACTGAAGCTTTCTTT.

This clonotype was counted once. The J gene is TRBJ1-1, the V gene TRBV12-5; D gene unclear. The CDR3 runs 13 residues. Per germline, CDR1 LGHNT and CDR2 FRNRAP. V was pared by 6 bases and J by 7 bases, with 15 bases between. CDR3 residues: CASGPDNPGEAFF. CDR3 DNA: TGTGCTAGTGGCCCCGACAACCCCGGTGAAGCTTTCTTT.

J is TRBJ1-2 and V is TRBV5-1; tentative D call: TRBD1 (5 bases). Germline V lookup: CDR1 SGHRS, CDR2 YFSETQ. The CDR3 is 15 amino acids. With 4 bases removed from V and 4 bases from J, the gap between germline ends came to 17 bases. The CDR3 DNA is TGCGCCAGCAGCCAAAATTTTGGTACAGGCTATGGCTACACCTTC. This encodes CASSQNFGTGYGYTF.

This clonotype appeared a few times. CDR3: CASKGTGQGNEKLFF. The CDR3, as DNA: TGTGCCAGCAAAGGCACGGGACAGGGTAATGAAAAACTGTTTTTT. The chain joins TRBV6-6 to TRBJ1-4, with 9 positions matching TRBD1. CDR3 length equals 15 residues. Germline lookup yields CDR1 MNHNY and CDR2 SVGAGI (reference sequence). J lost 4 bases, V lost 7 bases, and 7 bases had no gene match.

This chain joins TRBV10-3 and TRBJ1-6, with D unclear. V lost 3 bases to trimming and J lost 10 bases, with 10 bases between them. From germline, CDR1 is ENHRY and CDR2 SYGVKD. This CDR3 is built from 13 residues. CDR3 in DNA: TGTGCCATCAGTGACCCCGTTAACTCACCCCTCCACTTT. Encoded protein: CAISDPVNSPLHF.

Concerning this clonotype itself: A much larger clone sits a single nucleotide away, making a read error possible. J is TRBJ2-7 and V is TRBV29-1; D possibly corresponds to TRBD1 (6 bases). Trimming took off 5 bases at V and 4 bases at J, with 18 bases between the two ends. The CDR3 has 14 residues. Germline CDR1 is SQVTM and CDR2 is ANQGSEA. CDR3 in amino acids: CSVLQGPISYEQYF. Here the CDR3 DNA reads TGCAGCGTTCTACAGGGACCAATTAGTTACGAGCAGTACTTC.

The V gene is TRBV9, the J gene TRBJ2-5, with 9 positions matching TRBD2. V lost 4 bases and J lost 3; bases outside the gene matches: 7. The CDR3 extends over 15 amino acids. CDR1 and CDR2 from the germline V gene are SGDLS and YYNGEE. CDR3 region: CASSPRASGEETQYF. The CDR3 DNA is TGTGCCAGCAGCCCCCGAGCTAGCGGGGAAGAGACCCAGTACTTC.